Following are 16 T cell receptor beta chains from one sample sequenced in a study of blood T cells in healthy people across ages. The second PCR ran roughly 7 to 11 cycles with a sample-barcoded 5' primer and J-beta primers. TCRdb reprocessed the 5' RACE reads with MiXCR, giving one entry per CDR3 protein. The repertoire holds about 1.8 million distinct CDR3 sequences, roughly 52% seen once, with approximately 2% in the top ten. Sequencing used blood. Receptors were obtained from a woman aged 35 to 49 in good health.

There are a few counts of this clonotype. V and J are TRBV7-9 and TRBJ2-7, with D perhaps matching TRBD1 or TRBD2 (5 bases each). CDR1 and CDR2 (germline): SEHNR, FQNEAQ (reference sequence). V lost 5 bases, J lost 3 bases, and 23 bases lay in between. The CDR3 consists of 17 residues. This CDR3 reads CASSTGTHRTLHYEQYF. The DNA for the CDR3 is TGTGCCAGCAGCACCGGGACCCATCGTACGCTCCACTACGAGCAGTACTTC.

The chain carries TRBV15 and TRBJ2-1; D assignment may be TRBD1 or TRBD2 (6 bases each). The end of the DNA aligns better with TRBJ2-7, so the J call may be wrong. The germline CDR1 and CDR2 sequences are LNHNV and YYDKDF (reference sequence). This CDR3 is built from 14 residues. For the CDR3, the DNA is TGTGCCACCAGTTCGACAGGAGGGTACAATGAGCAGTACTTC. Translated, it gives CATSSTGGYNEQYF.

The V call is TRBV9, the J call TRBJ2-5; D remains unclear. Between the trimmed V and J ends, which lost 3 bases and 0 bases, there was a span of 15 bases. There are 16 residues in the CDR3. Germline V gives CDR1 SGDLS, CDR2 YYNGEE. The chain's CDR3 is CASSAPYEENQETQYF. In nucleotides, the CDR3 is TGTGCCAGCAGCGCACCTTACGAGGAAAACCAAGAGACCCAGTACTTC.

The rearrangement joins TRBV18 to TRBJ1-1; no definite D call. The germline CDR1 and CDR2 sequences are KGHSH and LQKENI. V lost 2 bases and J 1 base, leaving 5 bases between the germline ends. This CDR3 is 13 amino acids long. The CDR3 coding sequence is TGTGCCAGCTCACCAGACCAGAACACTGAAGCTTTCTTT. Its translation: CASSPDQNTEAFF.

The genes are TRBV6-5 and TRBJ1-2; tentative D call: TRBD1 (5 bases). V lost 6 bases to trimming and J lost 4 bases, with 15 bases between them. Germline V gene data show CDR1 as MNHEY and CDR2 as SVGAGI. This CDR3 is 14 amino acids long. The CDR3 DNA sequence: TGTGCCAGCAGCCCCAAGTGGGGGACCTATGGCTACACCTTC. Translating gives CASSPKWGTYGYTF.

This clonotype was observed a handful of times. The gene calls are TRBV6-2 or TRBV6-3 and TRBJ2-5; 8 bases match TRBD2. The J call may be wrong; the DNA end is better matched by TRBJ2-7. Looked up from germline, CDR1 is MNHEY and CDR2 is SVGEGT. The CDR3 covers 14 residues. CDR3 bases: TGTGCCAGCAGGAGCGGGGGAATCACCTACGAGCAGTACTTC. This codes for CASRSGGITYEQYF.

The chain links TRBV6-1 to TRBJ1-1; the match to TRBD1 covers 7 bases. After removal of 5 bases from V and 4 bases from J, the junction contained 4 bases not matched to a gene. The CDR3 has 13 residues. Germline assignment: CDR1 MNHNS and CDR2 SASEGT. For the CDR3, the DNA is TGTGCCAGCAGTTCACAGGGGATCACTGAAGCTTTCTTT. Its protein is CASSSQGITEAFF.

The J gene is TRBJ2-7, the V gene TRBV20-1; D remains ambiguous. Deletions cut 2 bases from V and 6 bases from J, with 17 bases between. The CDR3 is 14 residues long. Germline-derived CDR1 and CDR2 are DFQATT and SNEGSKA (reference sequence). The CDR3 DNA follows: TGCAGTGCTAGATCCAGATCTTCTGGCTCCGAGCAGTACTTC. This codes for CSARSRSSGSEQYF.

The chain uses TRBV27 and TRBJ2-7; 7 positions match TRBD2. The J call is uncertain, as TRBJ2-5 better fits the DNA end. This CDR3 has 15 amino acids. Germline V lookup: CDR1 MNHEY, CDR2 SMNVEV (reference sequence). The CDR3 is CASSFLGGRRQTQYF. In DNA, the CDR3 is TGTGCCAGCAGTTTTCTCGGGGGGAGGCGGCAGACCCAGTACTTC.

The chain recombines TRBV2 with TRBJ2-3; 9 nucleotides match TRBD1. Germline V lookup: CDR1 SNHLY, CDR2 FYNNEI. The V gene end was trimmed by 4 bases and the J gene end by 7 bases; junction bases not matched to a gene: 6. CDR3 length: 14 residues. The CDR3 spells CASSGQGGPNTQYF. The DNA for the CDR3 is TGTGCCAGCAGTGGACAGGGGGGGCCGAATACGCAGTATTTT.

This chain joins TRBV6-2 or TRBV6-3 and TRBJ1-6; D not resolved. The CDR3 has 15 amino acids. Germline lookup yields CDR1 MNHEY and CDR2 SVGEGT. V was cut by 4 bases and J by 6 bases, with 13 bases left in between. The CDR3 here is CASSSVGKVNSPLHF. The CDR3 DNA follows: TGTGCCAGCAGTTCGGTCGGAAAAGTTAATTCACCCCTCCACTTT.

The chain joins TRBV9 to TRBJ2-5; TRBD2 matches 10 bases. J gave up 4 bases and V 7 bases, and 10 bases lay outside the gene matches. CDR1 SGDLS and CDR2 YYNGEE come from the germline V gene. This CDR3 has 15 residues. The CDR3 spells CASSPNLAGGETQYF. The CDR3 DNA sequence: TGTGCCAGCTCCCCTAATTTAGCGGGGGGAGAGACCCAGTACTTC.

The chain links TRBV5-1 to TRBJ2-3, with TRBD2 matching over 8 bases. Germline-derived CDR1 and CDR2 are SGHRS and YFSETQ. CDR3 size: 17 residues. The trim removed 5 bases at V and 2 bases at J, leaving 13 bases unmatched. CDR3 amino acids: CASSAPHSGVNTDTQYF. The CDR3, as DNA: TGCGCCAGCAGTGCACCGCATAGCGGGGTCAACACAGATACGCAGTATTTT. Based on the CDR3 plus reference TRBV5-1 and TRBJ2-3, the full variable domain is KAGVTQTPRYLIKTRGQQVTLSCSPISGHRSVSWYQQTPGQGLQFLFEYFSETQRNKGNFPGRFSGRQFSNSRSEMNVSTLELGDSALYLCASSAPHSGVNTDTQYFGPGTRLTVL.

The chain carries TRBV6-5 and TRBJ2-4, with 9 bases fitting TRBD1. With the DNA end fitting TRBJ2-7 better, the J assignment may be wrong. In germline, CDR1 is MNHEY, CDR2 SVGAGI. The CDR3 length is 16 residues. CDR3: CASSYSPGQGLGEQYF. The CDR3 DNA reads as TGTGCCAGCAGTTATTCACCGGGACAGGGTTTGGGCGAGCAGTACTTC.

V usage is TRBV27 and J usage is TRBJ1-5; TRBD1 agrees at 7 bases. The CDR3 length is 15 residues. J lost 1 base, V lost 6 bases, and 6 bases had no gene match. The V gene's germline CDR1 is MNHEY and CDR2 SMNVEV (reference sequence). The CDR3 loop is CASSSDRRSNQPQHF. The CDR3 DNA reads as TGTGCCAGCAGCTCGGACAGGCGAAGCAATCAGCCCCAGCATTTT.

The chain's CDR3 is CASSSLRQPYEQYF. The CDR3 DNA follows: TGCGCCAGCAGCTCCTTAAGACAACCCTACGAGCAGTACTTC. The chain employs TRBV5-1 and TRBJ2-7; D is unclear. CDR1 and CDR2 from the germline V gene are SGHRS and YFSETQ. CDR3 length: 14 amino acids. V was pared by 3 bases and J by 2 bases, with 12 bases between.